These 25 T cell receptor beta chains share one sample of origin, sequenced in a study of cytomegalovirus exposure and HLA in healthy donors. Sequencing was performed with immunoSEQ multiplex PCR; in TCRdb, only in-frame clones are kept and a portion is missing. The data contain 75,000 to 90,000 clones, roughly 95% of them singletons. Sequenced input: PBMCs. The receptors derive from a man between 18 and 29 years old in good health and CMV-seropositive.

The CDR3 protein is CASSDRRGTGRQYF. CDR3 bases: TGTGCCAGCAGTGACCGAAGGGGGACCGGCCGGCAGTACTTC. This rearrangement joins TRBV6-5 to TRBJ2-7, with D maybe TRBD1 (6 bases). The CDR3 loop spans 14 amino acids. Trimming removed 5 bases from V and 9 bases from J, with 20 bases in between. Germline V gene lookup returns CDR1 MNHEY and CDR2 SVGAGI.

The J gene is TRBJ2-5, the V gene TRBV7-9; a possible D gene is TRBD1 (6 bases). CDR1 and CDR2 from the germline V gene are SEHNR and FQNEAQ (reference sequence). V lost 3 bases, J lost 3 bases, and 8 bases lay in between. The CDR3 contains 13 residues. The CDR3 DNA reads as TGTGCCAGCAGCTTCAACAGGGAAGAGACCCAGTACTTC. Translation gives CASSFNREETQYF.

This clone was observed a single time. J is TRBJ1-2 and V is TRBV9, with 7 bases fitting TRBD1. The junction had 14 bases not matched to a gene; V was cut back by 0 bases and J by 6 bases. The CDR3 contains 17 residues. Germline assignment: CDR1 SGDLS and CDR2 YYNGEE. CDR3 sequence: CASSVARTGGQDHGYTF. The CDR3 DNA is TGTGCCAGCAGCGTAGCCCGTACGGGCGGACAGGATCATGGCTACACCTTC. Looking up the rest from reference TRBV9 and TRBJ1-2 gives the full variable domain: DSGVTQTPKHLITATGQRVTLRCSPRSGDLSVYWYQQSLDQGLQFLIQYYNGEERAKGNILERFSAQQFPDLHSELNLSSLELGDSALYFCASSVARTGGQDHGYTFGSGTRLTVV.

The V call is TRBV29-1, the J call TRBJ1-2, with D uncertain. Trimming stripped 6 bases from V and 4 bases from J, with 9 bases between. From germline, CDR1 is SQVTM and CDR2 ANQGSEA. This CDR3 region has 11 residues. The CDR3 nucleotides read TGCAGCGTCTCTACCCCCTATGGCTACACCTTC. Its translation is CSVSTPYGYTF.

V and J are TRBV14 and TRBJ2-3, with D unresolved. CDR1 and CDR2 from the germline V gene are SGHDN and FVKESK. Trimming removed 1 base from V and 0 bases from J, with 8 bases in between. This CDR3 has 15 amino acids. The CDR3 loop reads CASSQGWASTDTQYF. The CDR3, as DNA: TGTGCCAGCAGCCAAGGTTGGGCTAGCACAGATACGCAGTATTTT.

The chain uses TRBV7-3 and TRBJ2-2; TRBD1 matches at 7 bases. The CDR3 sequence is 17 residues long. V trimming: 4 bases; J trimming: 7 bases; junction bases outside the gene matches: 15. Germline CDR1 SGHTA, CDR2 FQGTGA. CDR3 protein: CASSSSVGTVGVGELFF. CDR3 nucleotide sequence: TGTGCCAGCAGCTCCTCCGTGGGGACAGTTGGGGTCGGGGAGCTGTTTTTT.

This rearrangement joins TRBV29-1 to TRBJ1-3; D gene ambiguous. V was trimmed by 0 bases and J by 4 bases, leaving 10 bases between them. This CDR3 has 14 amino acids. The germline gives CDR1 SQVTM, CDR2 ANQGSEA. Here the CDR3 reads CSVEDPDSGNTIYF. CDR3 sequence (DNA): TGCAGCGTTGAAGATCCGGACTCGGGAAACACCATATATTTT.

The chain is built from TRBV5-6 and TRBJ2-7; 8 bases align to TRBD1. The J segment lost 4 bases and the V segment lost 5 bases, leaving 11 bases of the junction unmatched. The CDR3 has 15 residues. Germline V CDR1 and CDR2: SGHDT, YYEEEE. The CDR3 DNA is TGTGCCAGCAGTTCCAGGGGGCGCTTTCCTTACGAGCAGTACTTC. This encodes CASSSRGRFPYEQYF.

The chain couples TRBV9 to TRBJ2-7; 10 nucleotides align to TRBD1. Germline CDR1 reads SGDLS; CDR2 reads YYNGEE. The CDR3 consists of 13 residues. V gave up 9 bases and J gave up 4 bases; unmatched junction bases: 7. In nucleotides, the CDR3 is TGTGCCAAATTTGACAGGGGGCCATACGAGCAGTACTTC. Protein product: CAKFDRGPYEQYF.

The DNA for the CDR3 is TGTGCCAGCAGCCTAGACAGGGGGCGGGAGCAGTACTTC. Translation gives CASSLDRGREQYF. The rearrangement links TRBV14 to TRBJ2-7; 10 positions agree with TRBD1. The CDR3 consists of 13 residues. V lost 4 bases and J lost 7; bases outside the gene matches: 4. Germline lookup yields CDR1 SGHDN and CDR2 FVKESK.

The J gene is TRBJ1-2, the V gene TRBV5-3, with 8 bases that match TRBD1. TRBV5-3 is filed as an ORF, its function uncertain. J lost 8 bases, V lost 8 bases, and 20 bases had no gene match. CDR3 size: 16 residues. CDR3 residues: CARSRFRDRGSLGYTF. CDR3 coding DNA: TGTGCCAGGAGCAGGTTCCGTGACAGGGGCTCCCTCGGCTACACCTTC.

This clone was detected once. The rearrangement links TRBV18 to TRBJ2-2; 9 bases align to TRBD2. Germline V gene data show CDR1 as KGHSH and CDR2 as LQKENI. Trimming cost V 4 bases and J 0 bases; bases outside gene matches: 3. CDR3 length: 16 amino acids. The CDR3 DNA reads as TGTGCCAGCTCACAGGGACTAGCTACGAACACCGGGGAGCTGTTTTTT. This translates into CASSQGLATNTGELFF.

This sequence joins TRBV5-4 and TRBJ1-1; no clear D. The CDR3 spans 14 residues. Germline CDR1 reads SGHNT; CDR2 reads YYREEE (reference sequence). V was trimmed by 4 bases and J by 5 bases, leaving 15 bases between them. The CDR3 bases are TGTGCCAGCAGCACAATACGTACGGGGACTGAAGCTTTCTTT. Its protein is CASSTIRTGTEAFF.

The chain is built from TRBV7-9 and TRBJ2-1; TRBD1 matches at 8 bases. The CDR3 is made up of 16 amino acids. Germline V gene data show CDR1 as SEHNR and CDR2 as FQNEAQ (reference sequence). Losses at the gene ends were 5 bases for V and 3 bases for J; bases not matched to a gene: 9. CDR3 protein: CASSADRTGIYNEQFF. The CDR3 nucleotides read TGTGCCAGCAGCGCCGACCGGACAGGGATCTACAATGAGCAGTTCTTC.

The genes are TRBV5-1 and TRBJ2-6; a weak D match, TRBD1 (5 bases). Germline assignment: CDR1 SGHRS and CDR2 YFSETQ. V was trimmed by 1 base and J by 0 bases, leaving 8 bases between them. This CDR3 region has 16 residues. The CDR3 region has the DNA TGCGCCAGCAGCTTGAGGACAACCTCTGGGGCCAACGTCCTGACTTTC. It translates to CASSLRTTSGANVLTF. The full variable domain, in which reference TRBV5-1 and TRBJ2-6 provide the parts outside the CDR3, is KAGVTQTPRYLIKTRGQQVTLSCSPISGHRSVSWYQQTPGQGLQFLFEYFSETQRNKGNFPGRFSGRQFSNSRSEMNVSTLELGDSALYLCASSLRTTSGANVLTFGAGSRLTVL.

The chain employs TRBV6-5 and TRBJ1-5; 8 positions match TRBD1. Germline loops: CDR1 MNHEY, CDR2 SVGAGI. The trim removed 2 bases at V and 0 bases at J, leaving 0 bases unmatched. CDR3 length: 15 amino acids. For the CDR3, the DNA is TGTGCCAGCAGTTACGACAGGGGTAGCAATCAGCCCCAGCATTTT. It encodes CASSYDRGSNQPQHF.

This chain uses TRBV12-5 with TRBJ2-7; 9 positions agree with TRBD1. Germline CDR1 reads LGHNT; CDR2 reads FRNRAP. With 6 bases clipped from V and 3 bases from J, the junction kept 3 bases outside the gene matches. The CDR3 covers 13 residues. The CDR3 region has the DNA TGTGCTAGTGGGGAGGGACAGGGCTACGAGCAGTACTTC. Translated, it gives CASGEGQGYEQYF.

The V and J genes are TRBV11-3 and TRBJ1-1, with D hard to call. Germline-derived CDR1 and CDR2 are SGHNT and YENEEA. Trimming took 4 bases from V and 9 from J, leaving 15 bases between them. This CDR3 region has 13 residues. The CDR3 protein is CASSYGENLKAFF. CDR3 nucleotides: TGTGCCAGCAGCTACGGGGAAAACCTCAAAGCTTTCTTT. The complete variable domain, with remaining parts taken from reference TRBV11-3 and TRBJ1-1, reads EAGVVQSPRYKIIEKKQPVAFWCNPISGHNTLYWYLQNLGQGPELLIRYENEEAVDDSQLPKDRFSAERLKGVDSTLKIQPAELGDSAVYLCASSYGENLKAFFGQGTRLTVV.

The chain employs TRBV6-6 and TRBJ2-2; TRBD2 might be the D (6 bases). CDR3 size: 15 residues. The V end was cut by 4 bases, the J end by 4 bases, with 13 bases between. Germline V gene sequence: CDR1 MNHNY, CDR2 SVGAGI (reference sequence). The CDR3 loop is CASSSRRGATGELFF. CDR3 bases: TGTGCCAGCAGTTCTCGGCGGGGAGCCACCGGGGAGCTGTTTTTT.

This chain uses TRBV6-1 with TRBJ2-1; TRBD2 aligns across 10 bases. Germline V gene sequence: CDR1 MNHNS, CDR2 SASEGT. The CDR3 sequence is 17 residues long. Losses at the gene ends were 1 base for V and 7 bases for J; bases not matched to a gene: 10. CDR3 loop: CASSEEASGRRRNEQFF. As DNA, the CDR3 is TGTGCCAGCAGTGAAGAGGCTAGCGGGAGAAGAAGGAATGAGCAGTTCTTC.

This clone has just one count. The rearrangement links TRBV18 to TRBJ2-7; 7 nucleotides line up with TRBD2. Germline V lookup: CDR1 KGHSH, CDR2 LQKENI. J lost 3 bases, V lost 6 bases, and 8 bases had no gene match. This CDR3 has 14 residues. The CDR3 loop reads CASSHLRGDYEQYF. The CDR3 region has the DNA TGTGCCAGCTCTCACCTTCGGGGGGACTACGAGCAGTACTTC. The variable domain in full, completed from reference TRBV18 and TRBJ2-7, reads NAGVMQNPRHLVRRRGQEARLRCSPMKGHSHVYWYRQLPEEGLKFMVYLQKENIIDESGMPKERFSAEFPKEGPSILRIQQVVRGDSAAYFCASSHLRGDYEQYFGPGTRLTVT.

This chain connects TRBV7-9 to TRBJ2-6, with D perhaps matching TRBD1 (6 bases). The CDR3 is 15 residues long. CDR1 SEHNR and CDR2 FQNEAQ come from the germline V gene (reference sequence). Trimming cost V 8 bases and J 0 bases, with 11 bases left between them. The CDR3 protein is CASGTGNSGANVLTF. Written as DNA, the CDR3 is TGTGCCAGCGGTACAGGGAACTCTGGGGCCAACGTCCTGACTTTC.

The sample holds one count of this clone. This CDR3 is CASSYDRGQETQYF. For the CDR3, the DNA is TGTGCCAGCAGCTACGACAGGGGCCAAGAGACCCAGTACTTC. J is TRBJ2-5 and V is TRBV11-2; TRBD1 matches at 8 bases. The V segment lost 4 bases and the J segment 1 base; nucleotides outside the gene matches: 2. This CDR3 is 14 amino acids long. Germline CDR1 and CDR2: SGHAT and FQNNGV.

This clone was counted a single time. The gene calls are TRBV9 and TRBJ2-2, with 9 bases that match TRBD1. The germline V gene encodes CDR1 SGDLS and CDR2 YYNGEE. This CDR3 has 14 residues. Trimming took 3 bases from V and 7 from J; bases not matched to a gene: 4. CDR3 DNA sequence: TGTGCCAGCAGCGCCCGGGACAGGGACGGGGAGCTGTTTTTT. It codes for CASSARDRDGELFF.

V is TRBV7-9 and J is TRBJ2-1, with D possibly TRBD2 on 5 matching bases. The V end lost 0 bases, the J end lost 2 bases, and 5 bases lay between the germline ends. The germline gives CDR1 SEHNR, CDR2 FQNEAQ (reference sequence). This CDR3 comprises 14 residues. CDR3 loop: CASSLAGAYNEQFF. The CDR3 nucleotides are TGTGCCAGCAGCTTAGCGGGAGCCTACAATGAGCAGTTCTTC.